This is a list of T cell receptor beta chains from one sample in a study of blood T cell repertoires in COVID-19. Method: immunoSEQ multiplex PCR; TCRdb's copy keeps in-frame clones and lacks some. The sample consists of approximately 150,000 clones, around four fifths of them appearing once. The specimen was PBMCs or T cells enriched from blood (not recorded which). The receptor set was obtained from a woman in her thirties or forties who had recovered from COVID-19. Both conserved end residues are part of each CDR3. Fields, in order: CDR3 protein, D gene, V gene. A D gene is named only where the DNA matches it firmly.

CDR3aa: CASSFKPQGNTEAFF; d_gene: -; v_gene: TRBV5-1
CDR3aa: CASSEASRAYGYTF; d_gene: -; v_gene: TRBV6-1
CDR3aa: CASSSPRQGYNEQFF; d_gene: TRBD1; v_gene: TRBV6-5
CDR3aa: CASSYSISSNEQFF; d_gene: -; v_gene: TRBV6-5
CDR3aa: CASIRHSGEEQYF; d_gene: -; v_gene: TRBV28
CDR3aa: CASSQVAQGSGTQYF; d_gene: -; v_gene: TRBV4-1
CDR3aa: CASSPLAGGATDTQYF; d_gene: TRBD2; v_gene: TRBV3-1/TRBV3-2
CDR3aa: CASSPRTSAEETQYF; d_gene: TRBD2; v_gene: TRBV7-9
CDR3aa: CASSEGTENTEAFF; d_gene: -; v_gene: TRBV6-4
CDR3aa: CASSLGQGGAEAFF; d_gene: TRBD1; v_gene: TRBV7-3
CDR3aa: CASSVGSSQNYGYTF; d_gene: -; v_gene: TRBV9
CDR3aa: CASSYTPGQGADGYTF; d_gene: TRBD1; v_gene: TRBV4-1
CDR3aa: CASSSKQGYEQYF; d_gene: TRBD1; v_gene: TRBV19
CDR3aa: CASSHSMNTEAFF; d_gene: -; v_gene: TRBV19
CDR3aa: CASSIAGGPGETQYF; d_gene: TRBD2; v_gene: TRBV19
CDR3aa: CASSSTSGSYEQYF; d_gene: TRBD2; v_gene: TRBV7-9
CDR3aa: CASRRTGGNQPQHF; d_gene: TRBD1; v_gene: TRBV6-5
CDR3aa: CASSLIGESSYNEQFF; d_gene: -; v_gene: TRBV5-1
CDR3aa: CASSSDRSNEQFF; d_gene: -; v_gene: TRBV7-2
CDR3aa: CASSVRQNTGELFF; d_gene: -; v_gene: TRBV9
CDR3aa: CASREQGPGYGYTF; d_gene: -; v_gene: TRBV10-2
CDR3aa: CASSTYRGISTGELFF; d_gene: TRBD1; v_gene: TRBV27
CDR3aa: CASSGDRGQTLPQHF; d_gene: TRBD1; v_gene: TRBV19
CDR3aa: CASSPRVAAFGEQFF; d_gene: -; v_gene: TRBV6-5
CDR3aa: CASSPQRDGRTDTQYF; d_gene: TRBD2; v_gene: TRBV19
CDR3aa: CAWRKGLAVTDTQYF; d_gene: TRBD2; v_gene: TRBV30
CDR3aa: CASSETDRGRTSGYGYTF; d_gene: TRBD1; v_gene: TRBV25-1
CDR3aa: CATSRGLAGANQETQYF; d_gene: TRBD2; v_gene: TRBV15
CDR3aa: CLIGGVEAFF; d_gene: -; v_gene: TRBV25-1
CDR3aa: CASSYRGREGHSGYTF; d_gene: -; v_gene: TRBV6-5